This TCR beta chain was captured by sequencing in a study of T cells expressing NK-cell markers. In the study overall: It was sorted CD3+CD56+NKG2C+, CD3+CD56+NKG2C- and CD3+CD56-NKG2C+ T cells that supplied the TCR beta repertoires. Seven of eight sequenced donors tested HCMV-seropositive; one tested seronegative.

With UMIs, 5'RACE template switching was used to make TCR beta cDNA. Each CDR3 protein gets one entry in TCRdb, which reprocessed the 5' RACE reads and gives no DNA. The sample includes 150,000 or so distinct CDR3 sequences. There are 14 residues in the CDR3. CDR1 SGHAT and CDR2 FQNNGV come from the germline V gene. The V and J genes are TRBV11-2 and TRBJ2-3. Sequenced: blood T cells: a sorted CD56 or NKG2C T cell subset, CD4+ or CD8+ T cells, or bulk PBMC T cells (not recorded which). This clonotype originated in a woman aged 50 to 65 in good health. The chain's CDR3 is CASSSPKDTDTQYF.